This entry lists 32 T cell receptor beta chains sequenced from one sample in a study of early T cells in non-severe SARS-CoV-2 infection. TCRdb re-analysed the 5' RACE reads in MiXCR, keeping a single row per CDR3 protein. The profile covers 88,000 or so distinct CDR3 sequences, with under 15% appearing a single time and less than 7% taken by the ten largest. Sequencing used whole blood. The receptor source for this set is an adult who was a healthcare worker with PCR-confirmed SARS-CoV-2 infection or an uninfected control (not recorded which).

This clonotype was seen a handful of times. The V gene is TRBV5-1, the J gene TRBJ2-3, with D tentatively TRBD2 (6 bases). The germline V gene has CDR1 SGHRS and CDR2 YFSETQ. This CDR3 has 14 amino acids. Trimming left V 2 bases short and J 5 bases short, with 12 bases between. CDR3 nucleotides: TGCGCCAGCAGCTTCTCCGGGGGAGGAGATACGCAGTATTTT. This sequence encodes CASSFSGGGDTQYF.

This clonotype is judged medium-sized (0.01 to 0.1%). The chain links TRBV29-1 to TRBJ2-3, with D maybe TRBD1 (6 bases). Trimming removed 6 bases from V and 0 bases from J, with 22 bases in between. The CDR3 runs 17 residues. Germline V gene sequence: CDR1 SQVTM, CDR2 ANQGSEA. CDR3 DNA sequence: TGCAGCGTCCGCACCCATCCGGGACAACCAAGCACAGATACGCAGTATTTT. The encoded protein is CSVRTHPGQPSTDTQYF.

This sequence joins TRBV7-2 and TRBJ2-5; possibly TRBD1 or TRBD2 for D (5 bases each). V gave up 6 bases and J gave up 5 bases, with 10 bases separating them. CDR3 length equals 12 residues. From germline, CDR1 is SGHTA and CDR2 FQGNSA. CDR3 nucleotides: TGTGCCAGCAGGGGGACGGGCGAGACCCAGTACTTC. This gives the protein CASRGTGETQYF.

This clonotype was counted many times. This chain connects TRBV2 to TRBJ2-2; 10 bases are a match to TRBD1. The V gene's germline CDR1 is SNHLY and CDR2 FYNNEI. CDR3 length equals 16 residues. V gave up 8 bases and J gave up 5 bases; unmatched junction bases: 11. The CDR3 region has the DNA TGTGCCAGCCGCCGGGACAGGGGATTGGGGACCGGGGAGCTGTTTTTT. It codes for CASRRDRGLGTGELFF. Combining the CDR3 with reference TRBV2 and TRBJ2-2 gives the whole variable domain EPEVTQTPSHQVTQMGQEVILRCVPISNHLYFYWYRQILGQKVEFLVSFYNNEISEKSEIFDDQFSVERPDGSNFTLKIRSTKLEDSAMYFCASRRDRGLGTGELFFGEGSRLTVL.

The chain couples TRBV4-1 to TRBJ2-5; no clear D. This CDR3 region has 11 residues. CDR1 is MGHRA, CDR2 YSYEKL, per germline. The V end lost 5 bases, the J end lost 4 bases, and 5 bases lay between the germline ends. The CDR3 is CASSGPETQYF. The DNA of the CDR3 is TGCGCCAGCAGCGGTCCAGAGACCCAGTACTTC.

This clonotype came up a few times. The rearrangement joins TRBV5-1 to TRBJ2-3, with no clear D. Trimming removed 0 bases from V and 3 bases from J, with 11 bases in between. The length of the CDR3 is 15 residues. The germline CDR1 and CDR2 sequences are SGHRS and YFSETQ. CDR3: CASSLGEGRTDTQYF. CDR3 nucleotides: TGCGCCAGCAGCTTGGGAGAAGGGCGGACAGATACGCAGTATTTT.

This clonotype came up a few times. The rearrangement links TRBV2 to TRBJ2-1; TRBD2 matches 7 bases. Germline lookup yields CDR1 SNHLY and CDR2 FYNNEI. The junction had 1 base not matched to a gene; V was cut back by 6 bases and J by 5 bases. The CDR3 sequence is 12 residues long. The CDR3 DNA follows: TGTGCCAGCAGGGCGGGAGACAATGAGCAGTTCTTC. This translates into CASRAGDNEQFF.

The chain uses TRBV5-1 and TRBJ1-4, with a tentative D call TRBD1 (6 bases). Trimming took 3 bases from V and 8 from J, leaving 11 bases between them. Per germline, CDR1 SGHRS and CDR2 YFSETQ. This CDR3 has 13 residues. CDR3 bases: TGCGCCAGCAGCTCGGACAGCTGGGAAAAACTGTTTTTT. It encodes CASSSDSWEKLFF.

This clonotype has only a few counts. V usage is TRBV18 and J usage is TRBJ1-1; D is ambiguous. In germline, CDR1 is KGHSH, CDR2 LQKENI. The CDR3 covers 12 residues. Trimming removed 3 bases from V and 8 bases from J, with 10 bases in between. CDR3 in amino acids: CASSPAGSEAFF. CDR3 nucleotides: TGTGCCAGCTCACCGGCCGGGTCGGAAGCTTTCTTT.

This clonotype was observed at least ten times. The rearrangement uses TRBV11-2 and TRBJ2-5, with a weak D call TRBD1 (6 bases). V was cut by 5 bases and J by 2 bases, with 15 bases left in between. The CDR3 spans 15 residues. Germline V gives CDR1 SGHAT, CDR2 FQNNGV. CDR3 region: CASSQHWTEQETQYF. CDR3 DNA sequence: TGTGCCAGCAGCCAACATTGGACAGAGCAAGAGACCCAGTACTTC.

There are a few counts of this clonotype. This chain uses TRBV4-3 with TRBJ2-3, with a tentative D call TRBD1 (6 bases). V lost 1 base and J lost 6, with 17 bases in between. Germline lookup yields CDR1 LGHNA and CDR2 YSLEER. The CDR3 spans 16 residues. The CDR3 loop is CASSQAATGTSDTQYF. Here the CDR3 DNA reads TGCGCCAGCAGCCAAGCCGCCACAGGGACATCCGATACGCAGTATTTT.

This clonotype appeared a few times. The chain joins TRBV28 to TRBJ2-3, with D unclear. V was clipped by 7 bases and J by 5 bases, with 10 bases between them. CDR3 size: 12 residues. The germline V gene encodes CDR1 MDHEN and CDR2 SYDVKM. DNA of the CDR3: TGTGCCAGCAAAAGAAACGGAGATACGCAGTATTTT. This gives the protein CASKRNGDTQYF.

The gene calls are TRBV30 and TRBJ2-2; D possibly corresponds to TRBD1 (5 bases). The V gene lost 2 bases and the J gene lost 8 bases, with 6 bases spanning the gap. Looked up from germline, CDR1 is GTSNPN and CDR2 is SVGIG (reference sequence). The CDR3 covers 11 residues. The CDR3 nucleotides read TGTGCCTGGAGTCCAGGGGGGGAGCTGTTTTTT. Translation: CAWSPGGELFF.

As regards this clonotype: With a much larger clone just one base away, this may be a read error. The chain recombines TRBV5-1 with TRBJ1-2; weak D call: TRBD1 (5 bases). CDR3 size: 14 residues. The germline V gene encodes CDR1 SGHRS and CDR2 YFSETQ. The chain's CDR3 is CTSSLGDRHYGYTF. CDR3 sequence (DNA): TGCACCAGCAGCTTGGGTGACAGACACTATGGCTACACCTTC.

By share, this clonotype counts as medium-sized. The chain carries TRBV7-9 and TRBJ2-2; D is unresolved. This CDR3 has 16 amino acids. Germline V gives CDR1 SEHNR, CDR2 FQNEAQ (reference sequence). V was shortened by 2 bases and J by 0 bases, with 10 bases between the two germline ends. The CDR3 protein is CASSLKAIANTGELFF. For the CDR3, the DNA is TGTGCCAGCAGCTTAAAGGCAATAGCGAACACCGGGGAGCTGTTTTTT.

This clonotype showed up just a few times. The chain uses TRBV20-1 and TRBJ1-4, with 8 bases lining up with TRBD1. Germline lookup yields CDR1 DFQATT and CDR2 SNEGSKA (reference sequence). With V trimmed by 4 bases and J by 7 bases, 5 bases remained unmatched. The CDR3 length is 13 residues. This CDR3 reads CSAKQGAREKLFF. As DNA, the CDR3 is TGCAGTGCTAAGCAGGGGGCGCGTGAAAAACTGTTTTTT.

Written as DNA, the CDR3 is TGTGCCAGCAGTCAACTAGCGGGCAAACTAGAGGGGAATGAGCAGTTCTTC. Encoded protein: CASSQLAGKLEGNEQFF. The chain employs TRBV6-5 and TRBJ2-1, with 9 bases aligning to TRBD2. The CDR3 totals 17 residues. The germline CDR1 and CDR2 sequences are MNHEY and SVGAGI. The V segment lost 5 bases and the J segment 7 bases; nucleotides outside the gene matches: 15.

There are a few counts of this clonotype. The chain has TRBV7-2 and TRBJ2-1, with a weak D call TRBD2 (5 bases). The V end lost 4 bases, the J end lost 10 bases, and 14 bases lay between the germline ends. The CDR3 is 13 residues long. Germline loops: CDR1 SGHTA, CDR2 FQGNSA. This CDR3 reads CASSYRTRPEQFF. The DNA of the CDR3 is TGTGCCAGCAGCTACCGGACTCGGCCGGAGCAGTTCTTC. Supplemented by reference TRBV7-2 and TRBJ2-1, the full variable domain reads GAGVSQSPSNKVTEKGKDVELRCDPISGHTALYWYRQSLGQGLEFLIYFQGNSAPDKSGLPSDRFSAERTGGSVSTLTIQRTQQEDSAVYLCASSYRTRPEQFFGPGTRLTVL.

In its sample, this clonotype was seen many times. The CDR3 DNA is TGTGCCAGCAGCCCTAAGGCTTCACGGCGGGGCTTTGAGACCCAGTACTTC. Translating gives CASSPKASRRGFETQYF. The chain recombines TRBV5-5 with TRBJ2-5, with D possibly being TRBD2 (6 bases). The CDR3 runs to 17 residues. Per germline, CDR1 SGHKS and CDR2 YYEKEE (reference sequence). V lost 4 bases to trimming and J lost 5 bases, with 24 bases between them.

In its sample, this clonotype was seen a few times. V gene TRBV12-3 or TRBV12-4 combines with J gene TRBJ1-5; TRBD1 is a possible D gene (5 bases). V shed 6 bases and J shed 1 base, with 10 bases lying between them. This CDR3 contains 14 residues. The CDR3 nucleotides read TGTGCCAGCAGACCCGGGGGGAGCAATCAGCCCCAGCATTTT. Its protein product is CASRPGGSNQPQHF.

The J gene is TRBJ1-5, the V gene TRBV12-3 or TRBV12-4; perhaps TRBD1 as D (5 bases). The CDR3 spans 14 residues. V was clipped by 6 bases and J by 5 bases, with 14 bases between them. CDR3: CASSIAGGYQPQHF. The CDR3 nucleotides are TGTGCCAGCAGCATAGCGGGGGGGTATCAGCCCCAGCATTTT.

The chain joins TRBV15 to TRBJ2-1; 10 bases match TRBD2. The CDR3 has 17 amino acids. Germline lookup yields CDR1 LNHNV and CDR2 YYDKDF (reference sequence). Trimming at V came to 4 bases and at J to 8 bases, leaving 14 bases not matched to a gene. The CDR3 loop is CATSIRPSGRSGYEQFF. DNA of the CDR3: TGTGCCACCAGCATTCGGCCTAGCGGGAGAAGTGGATATGAGCAGTTCTTC.

This clonotype was detected only a few times. The rearrangement links TRBV4-3 to TRBJ2-7; D not certain. V was clipped by 4 bases and J by 2 bases, with 12 bases between them. CDR3 length: 14 residues. Germline V gives CDR1 LGHNA, CDR2 YSLEER. CDR3 nucleotide sequence: TGCGCCAGCAGCCCCTACGGCGGAACCTACGAGCAGTACTTC. Translated, it gives CASSPYGGTYEQYF.

This clonotype was found a few times. V usage is TRBV27 and J usage is TRBJ2-1, with no clear D. Germline CDR1 and CDR2: MNHEY and SMNVEV (reference sequence). This CDR3 has 15 residues. Trimming took 2 bases from V and 7 from J, leaving 15 bases between them. The CDR3 spells CASSLEHPRYNEQFF. In DNA form, the CDR3 reads TGTGCCAGCAGTTTAGAACATCCGAGATATAATGAGCAGTTCTTC.

This clonotype was observed a few times. This chain uses TRBV7-8 with TRBJ2-7; a weak D match, TRBD1 (5 bases). V lost 5 bases, J lost 4 bases, and 9 bases lay in between. The CDR3 runs 12 residues. Germline CDR1 reads SGHVS; CDR2 reads FQNEAQ. In nucleotides, the CDR3 is TGTGCCAGCAGCGACAGAAGGTACGAGCAGTACTTC. Encoded protein: CASSDRRYEQYF. The full variable domain, rest sourced from reference TRBV7-8 and TRBJ2-7, is GAGVSQSPRYKVAKRGQDVALRCDPISGHVSLFWYQQALGQGPEFLTYFQNEAQLDKSGLPSDRFFAERPEGSVSTLKIQRTQQEDSAVYLCASSDRRYEQYFGPGTRLTVT.

V and J are TRBV19 and TRBJ2-2, with TRBD2 matching 7 bases. The CDR3 loop spans 16 amino acids. The V segment lost 3 bases and the J segment 6 bases; nucleotides outside the gene matches: 10. The germline CDR1 and CDR2 sequences are LNHDA and SQIVND (reference sequence). CDR3 loop: CASSMGLSTSPGELFF. The CDR3 nucleotides are TGTGCCAGTAGTATGGGACTATCCACCAGCCCCGGGGAGCTGTTTTTT.

This sequence joins TRBV10-3 and TRBJ2-1; D call uncertain. Germline CDR1 and CDR2: ENHRY and SYGVKD. This CDR3 region has 11 residues. V gave up 3 bases and J gave up 9 bases, with 6 bases separating them. This CDR3 reads CAISDPPEQFF. The CDR3 DNA reads as TGTGCCATCAGTGATCCCCCTGAGCAGTTCTTC.

This clonotype has more than one count but fewer than ten. The rearrangement uses TRBV20-1 and TRBJ1-5; possibly TRBD1 for D (5 bases). CDR3 length: 15 residues. Germline CDR1 DFQATT, CDR2 SNEGSKA (reference sequence). The V end lost 1 base, the J end lost 4 bases, and 14 bases lay between the germline ends. The CDR3 loop is CSARGTRTPNQPQHF. The CDR3 DNA reads TGCAGTGCTAGAGGTACAAGGACACCTAATCAGCCCCAGCATTTT.

This clonotype has a handful of counts. The V call is TRBV7-6, the J call TRBJ2-1; no reliable D call. The V end was cut by 5 bases, the J end by 5 bases, with 22 bases between. Per the germline V gene, CDR1 is SGHVS and CDR2 is FNYEAQ. This CDR3 has 17 amino acids. The DNA for the CDR3 is TGTGCCAGCAGCCTCCGCGAGGCGCAACGAAAAGACAATGAGCAGTTCTTC. Its protein product is CASSLREAQRKDNEQFF.

The chain recombines TRBV2 with TRBJ1-1; D is unclear. Germline CDR1 and CDR2: SNHLY and FYNNEI. The CDR3 length is 13 residues. The germline V and J ends were trimmed by 5 bases and 5 bases, with 12 bases remaining between them. The CDR3 here is CASSTAKRTEAFF. The CDR3 DNA reads TGTGCCAGCAGTACGGCTAAAAGGACTGAAGCTTTCTTT. The full variable domain, rest sourced from reference TRBV2 and TRBJ1-1, is EPEVTQTPSHQVTQMGQEVILRCVPISNHLYFYWYRQILGQKVEFLVSFYNNEISEKSEIFDDQFSVERPDGSNFTLKIRSTKLEDSAMYFCASSTAKRTEAFFGQGTRLTVV.

This chain connects TRBV28 to TRBJ2-7; no firm D call. This CDR3 contains 12 residues. Deletions cut 3 bases from V and 3 bases from J, with 6 bases between. The germline gives CDR1 MDHEN, CDR2 SYDVKM. In DNA, the CDR3 is TGTGCCAGCAGTTTCTCGCTCTACGAGCAGTACTTC. Translation: CASSFSLYEQYF.

This clonotype occurred a few times. V gene TRBV11-2 combines with J gene TRBJ2-5; a weak D match, TRBD1 (5 bases). This CDR3 region has 14 residues. The germline CDR1 and CDR2 sequences are SGHAT and FQNNGV. The ends were cut back, 8 bases at V and 1 base at J, with 14 bases in the middle. CDR3 coding DNA: TGTGCCAGCGCCCAGGGCATCGGCCAAGAGACCCAGTACTTC. It yields the protein CASAQGIGQETQYF.